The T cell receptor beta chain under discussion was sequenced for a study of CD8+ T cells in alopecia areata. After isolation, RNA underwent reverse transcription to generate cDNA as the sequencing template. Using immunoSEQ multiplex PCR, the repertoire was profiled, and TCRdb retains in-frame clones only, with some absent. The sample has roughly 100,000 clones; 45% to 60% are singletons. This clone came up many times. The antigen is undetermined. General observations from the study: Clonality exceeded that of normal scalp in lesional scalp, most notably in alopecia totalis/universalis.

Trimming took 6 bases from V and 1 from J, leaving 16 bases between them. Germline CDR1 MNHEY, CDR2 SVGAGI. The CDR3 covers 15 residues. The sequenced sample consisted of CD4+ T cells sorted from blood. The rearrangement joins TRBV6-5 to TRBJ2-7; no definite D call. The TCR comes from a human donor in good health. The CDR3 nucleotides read TGTGCCAGCAGCCGGACGAGCAGTCTATCCTACGAGCAGTACTTC. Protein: CASSRTSSLSYEQYF.